The 8 T cell receptor beta chains below all came from one sample that was sequenced in a study of T cell changes during pregnancy in multiple sclerosis. Using immunoSEQ multiplex PCR, the repertoire was profiled, and TCRdb retains in-frame clones only, with some absent. The data contain about 43,000 clones, roughly 93% of them singletons. The sequencing sample was made of PBMCs (not recorded whether the cells were cultured). The receptors come from a female donor with multiple sclerosis, enrolled in a pregnancy study.

The chain is built from TRBV29-1 and TRBJ2-7; TRBD2 might be the D (5 bases). V lost 2 bases, J lost 3 bases, and 20 bases lay in between. Germline lookup yields CDR1 SQVTM and CDR2 ANQGSEA. This CDR3 is 16 amino acids long. This CDR3 reads CSVETLRGQVYYEQYF. CDR3 sequence (DNA): TGCAGCGTTGAAACGCTGAGAGGGCAGGTTTACTACGAGCAGTACTTC.

The chain recombines TRBV19 with TRBJ2-5; possible D gene TRBD1, 7 bases. CDR1 and CDR2 (germline): LNHDA, SQIVND (reference sequence). V dropped 5 bases and J dropped 5 bases, with 24 bases sitting between them. The CDR3 is made up of 17 amino acids. CDR3 loop: CASSSRGPGDSWETQYF. In DNA, the CDR3 is TGTGCCAGTAGTTCGCGAGGGCCGGGGGACAGCTGGGAGACCCAGTACTTC. Supplemented by reference TRBV19 and TRBJ2-5, the full variable domain reads DGGITQSPKYLFRKEGQNVTLSCEQNLNHDAMYWYRQDPGQGLRLIYYSQIVNDFQKGDIAEGYSVSREKKESFPLTVTSAQKNPTAFYLCASSSRGPGDSWETQYFGPGTRLLVL.

The chain recombines TRBV4-3 with TRBJ1-5; 11 bases fit TRBD1. The junction had 7 bases not matched to a gene; V was cut back by 2 bases and J by 7 bases. This CDR3 is 16 amino acids long. From germline, CDR1 is LGHNA and CDR2 YSLEER. CDR3 in DNA: TGCGCCAGCAGCCAAACCGGGACAGGGGGTCGACAGCCCCAGCATTTT. Its protein is CASSQTGTGGRQPQHF.

This chain uses TRBV18 with TRBJ2-7; 10 bases align to TRBD2. J gave up 5 bases and V 3 bases, and 7 bases lay outside the gene matches. This CDR3 is built from 15 residues. The germline V gene encodes CDR1 KGHSH and CDR2 LQKENI. CDR3 bases: TGTGCCAGCTCACCTTCTCCGGGACTAGCGAACGAGCAGTACTTC. Its translation: CASSPSPGLANEQYF.

This chain uses TRBV5-1 with TRBJ2-1, with 10 bases lining up with TRBD2. Germline V gene data show CDR1 as SGHRS and CDR2 as YFSETQ. V dropped 4 bases and J dropped 8; count of bases not matched to a gene: 12. The CDR3 spans 16 residues. CDR3 DNA: TGCGCCAGCAGCGTCGCTCTAGCGGGAGAGGTGGATGAGCAGTTCTTC. Its protein is CASSVALAGEVDEQFF. The full variable domain, completed using reference TRBV5-1 and TRBJ2-1, is KAGVTQTPRYLIKTRGQQVTLSCSPISGHRSVSWYQQTPGQGLQFLFEYFSETQRNKGNFPGRFSGRQFSNSRSEMNVSTLELGDSALYLCASSVALAGEVDEQFFGPGTRLTVL.

The chain employs TRBV5-1 and TRBJ2-3, with 10 bases aligning to TRBD2. CDR1 and CDR2 from the germline V gene are SGHRS and YFSETQ. V lost 0 bases and J lost 6; bases outside the gene matches: 1. The CDR3 runs to 14 residues. CDR3 DNA sequence: TGCGCCAGCAGCTTGGAGGGACTAGCGGATACGCAGTATTTT. Residues: CASSLEGLADTQYF.

V and J are TRBV5-4 and TRBJ2-2, with 10 bases fitting TRBD1. V was pared by 0 bases and J by 4 bases, with 3 bases of the junction left unmatched. CDR1 is SGHNT, CDR2 YYREEE, per germline (reference sequence). CDR3 length equals 16 residues. The CDR3 sequence: CASSLGGTGATGELFF. The CDR3, as DNA: TGTGCCAGCAGCTTGGGCGGGACAGGGGCCACCGGGGAGCTGTTTTTT.

The CDR3 region is CASRQGANTEAFF. The CDR3 DNA sequence: TGCGCCAGCAGACAGGGGGCGAACACTGAAGCTTTCTTT. V gene TRBV10-1 combines with J gene TRBJ1-1; TRBD1 matches 9 bases. The CDR3 is 13 residues long. After removal of 6 bases from V and 1 base from J, the junction contained 0 bases not matched to a gene. From germline, CDR1 is WNHNN and CDR2 SYGVQD (reference sequence).